A single sample gave rise to the 12 T cell receptor beta chains below, sequenced in a study of graft-versus-host responses after intestinal transplantation. These receptors lack a known antigen. Measured with immunoSEQ multiplex PCR; TCRdb has only the in-frame clones, and not every one. The sample lists about 88,000 clones; roughly 93% were seen once. Sequenced here: unstimulated CD4+ T cells sorted from spleen or lymph node cells, sampled before transplant. These receptors were collected from a human donor who was the organ donor for an intestinal transplant.

This chain connects TRBV6-5 to TRBJ1-4; 8 bases align to TRBD1. The V gene end was trimmed by 5 bases and the J gene end by 4 bases; junction bases not matched to a gene: 3. CDR1 and CDR2 from the germline V gene are MNHEY and SVGAGI. There are 14 residues in the CDR3. CDR3 sequence: CASSNRGYNEKLFF. CDR3 bases: TGTGCCAGCAGTAACAGGGGGTATAATGAAAAACTGTTTTTT.

The chain employs TRBV7-3 and TRBJ1-1; no firm D call. Trimming removed 0 bases at V and 3 bases at J, with 14 bases between. The length of the CDR3 is 16 residues. Germline lookup yields CDR1 SGHTA and CDR2 FQGTGA. The CDR3 reads CASSLTRSLGYTEAFF. The CDR3 DNA sequence: TGTGCCAGCAGCTTAACGCGTAGTCTCGGGTACACTGAAGCTTTCTTT.

CDR3 nucleotides: TGCAGCGTCCCCTGGGCAGGCGTTAATAGGGAGACCCAGTACTTC. As protein: CSVPWAGVNRETQYF. This sequence joins TRBV29-1 and TRBJ2-5; no definite D call. This CDR3 region has 15 residues. The germline V gene has CDR1 SQVTM and CDR2 ANQGSEA. Trimming took off 6 bases at V and 5 bases at J, with 22 bases between the two ends.

The chain links TRBV7-2 to TRBJ2-7; TRBD1 is a possible D gene (6 bases). The CDR3 runs to 14 residues. V lost 3 bases, J lost 3 bases, and 12 bases lay in between. Germline lookup yields CDR1 SGHTA and CDR2 FQGNSA. The DNA of the CDR3 is TGTGCCAGCAGCTTGGCGACAGGACTCTACGAGCAGTACTTC. This encodes CASSLATGLYEQYF.

The chain combines TRBV28 with TRBJ2-7, with a tentative D call TRBD2 (6 bases). The CDR3 consists of 15 residues. Looked up from germline, CDR1 is MDHEN and CDR2 is SYDVKM. V was pared by 2 bases and J by 2 bases, with 13 bases between. Here the CDR3 reads CASSLLLTGAYEQYF. The CDR3 nucleotides read TGTGCCAGCAGTTTACTTTTAACGGGGGCCTACGAGCAGTACTTC.

The CDR3 loop reads CASQQGLTDTQYF. The CDR3 DNA follows: TGCGCCAGCCAACAGGGGCTCACAGATACGCAGTATTTT. The chain carries TRBV5-1 and TRBJ2-3, with 7 positions matching TRBD1. The junction had 4 bases not matched to a gene; V was cut back by 7 bases and J by 2 bases. Per germline, CDR1 SGHRS and CDR2 YFSETQ. This CDR3 contains 13 residues.

Regarding this clone: A read error may produce the germline difference seen at one junction end. Other DNA variants within this sample encode the same CDR3. The chain carries TRBV5-1 and TRBJ2-7; D gene unclear. The germline V gene encodes CDR1 SGHRS and CDR2 YFSETQ. There are 13 residues in the CDR3. This chain's CDR3 is CASSLVSSYEQYF. CDR3 bases: TGTGCCAGCAGCTTGGTCAGCTCCTACGAGCAGTACTTC.

Turning to this clone: Other DNA sequences within the sample encode an identical CDR3. The gene calls are TRBV5-1 and TRBJ2-2, with 12 bases identical to TRBD2. There are 18 residues in the CDR3. J lost 3 bases, V lost 5 bases, and 11 bases had no gene match. Germline V gene sequence: CDR1 SGHRS, CDR2 YFSETQ. In DNA form, the CDR3 reads TGCGCCAGCAGTCCTGGGCTAGCGGGGGGGCCCGACACCGGGGAGCTGTTTTTT. Translated: CASSPGLAGGPDTGELFF.

The DNA of the CDR3 is TGCGCCAGCAGCCAAGTCGACAGGGGCTACTATGGCTACACCTTC. Residues: CASSQVDRGYYGYTF. The gene calls are TRBV4-1 and TRBJ1-2, with 8 bases matching TRBD1. V trimming: 1 base; J trimming: 3 bases; junction bases outside the gene matches: 4. In germline, CDR1 is MGHRA, CDR2 YSYEKL. The CDR3 consists of 15 residues.

J is TRBJ1-1 and V is TRBV4-2; 8 bases line up with TRBD1. There are 12 residues in the CDR3. With 0 bases clipped from V and 12 bases from J, the junction kept 3 bases outside the gene matches. Germline CDR1 LGHNA, CDR2 YNFKEQ. CDR3 coding DNA: TGTGCCAGCAGCCAAGAGGGACAGGCACCTTTCTTT. Its protein is CASSQEGQAPFF.

The chain couples TRBV5-1 to TRBJ2-7; the D is unclear. This CDR3 is built from 15 residues. Germline V CDR1 and CDR2: SGHRS, YFSETQ. V was clipped by 4 bases and J by 2 bases, with 16 bases between them. The CDR3 bases are TGCGCCAGCAGCCGGGCCGAGTCAGGAGCCTACGAGCAGTACTTC. It is translated as CASSRAESGAYEQYF.

This chain joins TRBV11-3 and TRBJ1-2; D may be TRBD1 (5 bases). V shed 4 bases and J shed 4 bases, with 13 bases lying between them. Per the germline V gene, CDR1 is SGHNT and CDR2 is YENEEA. The CDR3 runs 14 residues. CDR3 protein: CASSSREGSYGYTF. For the CDR3, the DNA is TGTGCCAGCAGCTCACGCGAGGGGAGCTATGGCTACACCTTC.